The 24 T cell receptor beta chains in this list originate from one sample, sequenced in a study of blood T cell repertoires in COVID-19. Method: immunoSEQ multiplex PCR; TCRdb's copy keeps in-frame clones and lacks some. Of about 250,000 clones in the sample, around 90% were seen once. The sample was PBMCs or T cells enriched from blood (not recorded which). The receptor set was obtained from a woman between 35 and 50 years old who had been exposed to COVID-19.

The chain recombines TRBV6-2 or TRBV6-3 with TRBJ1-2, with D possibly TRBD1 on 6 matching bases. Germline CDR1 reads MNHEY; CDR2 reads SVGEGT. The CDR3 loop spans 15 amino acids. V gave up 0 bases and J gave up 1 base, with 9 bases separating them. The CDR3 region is CASSYSRTVNYGYTF. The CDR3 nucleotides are TGTGCCAGCAGTTACTCGAGGACAGTTAACTATGGCTACACCTTC.

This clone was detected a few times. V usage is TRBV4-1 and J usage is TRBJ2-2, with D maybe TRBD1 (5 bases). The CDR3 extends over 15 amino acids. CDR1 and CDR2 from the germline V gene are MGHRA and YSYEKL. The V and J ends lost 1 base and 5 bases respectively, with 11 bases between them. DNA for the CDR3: TGCGCCAGCAGCCAAGTCGGTAGGGGAACCGGGGAGCTGTTTTTT. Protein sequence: CASSQVGRGTGELFF.

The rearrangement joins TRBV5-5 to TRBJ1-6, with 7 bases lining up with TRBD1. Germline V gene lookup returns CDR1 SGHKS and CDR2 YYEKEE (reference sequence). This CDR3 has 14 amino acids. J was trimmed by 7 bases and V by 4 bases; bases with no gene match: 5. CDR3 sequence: CASSATTGNSPLHF. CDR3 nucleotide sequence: TGTGCCAGCAGCGCAACGACAGGGAATTCACCCCTCCACTTT.

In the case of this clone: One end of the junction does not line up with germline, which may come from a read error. This chain's CDR3 is CASSSILTSGSTDTQYF. CDR3 in DNA: TGTGCCAGCAGCTCCATCCTAACTAGCGGGAGCACAGATACGCAGTATTTT. The chain recombines TRBV5-1 with TRBJ2-3; 9 bases agree with TRBD2. From germline, CDR1 is SGHRS and CDR2 YFSETQ. This CDR3 spans 17 amino acids.

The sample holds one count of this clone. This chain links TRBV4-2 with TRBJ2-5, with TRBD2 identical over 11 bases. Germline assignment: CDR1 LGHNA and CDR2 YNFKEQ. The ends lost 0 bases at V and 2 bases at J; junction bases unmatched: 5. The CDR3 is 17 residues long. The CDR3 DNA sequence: TGTGCCAGCAGCCAAGATACGGGACTAGCGGTACAAGAGACCCAGTACTTC. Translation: CASSQDTGLAVQETQYF.

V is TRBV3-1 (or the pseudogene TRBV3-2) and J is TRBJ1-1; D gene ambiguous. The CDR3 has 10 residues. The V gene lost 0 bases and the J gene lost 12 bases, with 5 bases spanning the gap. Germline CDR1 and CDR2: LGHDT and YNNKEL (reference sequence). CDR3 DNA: TGTGCCAGCAGCCAAGACTCGTCTTTCTTT. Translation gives CASSQDSSFF.

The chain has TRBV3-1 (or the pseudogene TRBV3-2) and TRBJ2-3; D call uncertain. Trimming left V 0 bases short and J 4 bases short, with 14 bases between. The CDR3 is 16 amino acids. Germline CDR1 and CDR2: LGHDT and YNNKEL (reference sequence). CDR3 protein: CASSQERGMIADTQYF. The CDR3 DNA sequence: TGTGCCAGCAGCCAAGAACGCGGTATGATCGCAGATACGCAGTATTTT.

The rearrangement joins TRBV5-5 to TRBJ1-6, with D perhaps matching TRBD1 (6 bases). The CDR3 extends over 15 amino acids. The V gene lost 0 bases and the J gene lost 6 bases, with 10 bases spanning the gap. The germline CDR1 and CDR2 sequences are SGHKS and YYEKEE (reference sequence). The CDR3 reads CASSLVGRGNSPLHF. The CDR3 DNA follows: TGTGCCAGCAGCTTGGTCGGCAGGGGTAATTCACCCCTCCACTTT.

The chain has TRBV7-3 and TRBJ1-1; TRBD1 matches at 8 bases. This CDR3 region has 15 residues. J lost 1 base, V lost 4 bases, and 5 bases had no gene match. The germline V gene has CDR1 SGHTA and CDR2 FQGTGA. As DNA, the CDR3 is TGTGCCAGCAGCTGGATGGACAGGGCGAACACTGAAGCTTTCTTT. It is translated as CASSWMDRANTEAFF.

CDR3 coding DNA: TGTGCCAGCAGCCAAACAGGGTCTTTGAGTAATTCACCCCTCCACTTT. It encodes CASSQTGSLSNSPLHF. The chain carries TRBV3-1 (or the pseudogene TRBV3-2) and TRBJ1-6, with D possibly TRBD1 on 6 matching bases. This CDR3 spans 16 amino acids. CDR1 and CDR2 (germline): LGHDT, YNNKEL (reference sequence). Trimming removed 2 bases from V and 6 bases from J, with 14 bases in between.

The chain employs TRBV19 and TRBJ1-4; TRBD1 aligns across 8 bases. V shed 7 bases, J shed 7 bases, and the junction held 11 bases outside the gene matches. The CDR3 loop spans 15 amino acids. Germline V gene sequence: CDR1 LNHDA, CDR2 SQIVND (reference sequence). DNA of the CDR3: TGTGCCAGTACACAGGGGGTCCCTAGGGGTGAAAAACTGTTTTTT. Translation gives CASTQGVPRGEKLFF.

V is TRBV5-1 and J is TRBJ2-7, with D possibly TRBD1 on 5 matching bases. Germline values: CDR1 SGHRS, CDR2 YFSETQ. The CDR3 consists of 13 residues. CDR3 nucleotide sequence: TGTGCCAGCAGCTTTCAGGGCATTTACGAGCAGTACGTC. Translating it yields CASSFQGIYEQYV.

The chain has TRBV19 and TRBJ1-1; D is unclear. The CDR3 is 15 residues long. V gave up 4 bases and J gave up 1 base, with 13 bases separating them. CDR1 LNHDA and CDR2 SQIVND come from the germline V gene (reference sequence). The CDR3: CASSRPVPGNTEAFF. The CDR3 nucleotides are TGTGCCAGTAGTAGGCCCGTACCGGGGAACACTGAAGCTTTCTTT.

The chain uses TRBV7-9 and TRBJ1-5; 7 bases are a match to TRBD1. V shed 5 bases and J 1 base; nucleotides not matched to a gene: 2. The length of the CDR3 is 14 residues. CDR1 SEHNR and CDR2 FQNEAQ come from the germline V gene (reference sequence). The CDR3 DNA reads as TGTGCCAGCAGCCCAGGGGGGAGCAATCAGCCCCAGCATTTT. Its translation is CASSPGGSNQPQHF.

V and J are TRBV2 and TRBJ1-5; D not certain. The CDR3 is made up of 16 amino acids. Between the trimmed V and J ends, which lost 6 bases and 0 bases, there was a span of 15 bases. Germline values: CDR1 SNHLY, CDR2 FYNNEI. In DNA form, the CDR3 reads TGTGCCAGCAGGGATCAGACACCGTATAGCAATCAGCCCCAGCATTTT. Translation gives CASRDQTPYSNQPQHF.

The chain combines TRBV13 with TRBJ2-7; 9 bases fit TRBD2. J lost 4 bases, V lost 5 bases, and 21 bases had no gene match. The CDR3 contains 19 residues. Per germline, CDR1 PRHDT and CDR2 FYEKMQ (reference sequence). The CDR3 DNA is TGTGCCAGCAGCCCCGCGGGAGCGGATCCTCCGGGACTAGCTTACGAGCAGTACTTC. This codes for CASSPAGADPPGLAYEQYF.

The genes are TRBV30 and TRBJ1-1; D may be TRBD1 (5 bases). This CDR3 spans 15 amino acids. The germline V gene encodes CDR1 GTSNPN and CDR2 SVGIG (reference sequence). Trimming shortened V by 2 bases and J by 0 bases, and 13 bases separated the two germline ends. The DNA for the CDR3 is TGTGCCTGGAGTCCGGGGGGTCGAATGAACACTGAAGCTTTCTTT. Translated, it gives CAWSPGGRMNTEAFF.

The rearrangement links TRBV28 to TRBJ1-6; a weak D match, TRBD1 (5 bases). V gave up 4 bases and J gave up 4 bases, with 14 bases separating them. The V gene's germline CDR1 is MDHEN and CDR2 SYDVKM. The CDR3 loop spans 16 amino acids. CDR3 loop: CASSSPGGGYNSPLHF. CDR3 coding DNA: TGTGCCAGCAGTTCCCCGGGGGGGGGATATAATTCACCCCTCCACTTT.

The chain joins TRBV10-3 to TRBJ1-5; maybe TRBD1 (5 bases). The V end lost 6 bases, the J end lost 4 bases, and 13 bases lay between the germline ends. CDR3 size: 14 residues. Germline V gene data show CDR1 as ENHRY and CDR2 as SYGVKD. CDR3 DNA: TGTGCCATCAGCGTTGACAGAACTAATCAGCCCCAGCATTTT. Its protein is CAISVDRTNQPQHF.

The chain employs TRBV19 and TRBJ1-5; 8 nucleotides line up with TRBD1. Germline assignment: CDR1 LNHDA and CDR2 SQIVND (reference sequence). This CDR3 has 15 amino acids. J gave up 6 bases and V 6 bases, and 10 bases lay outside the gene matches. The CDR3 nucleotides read TGTGCCAGTAGAATGGCAGGGGGCTCGAGTCAGCCCCAGCATTTT. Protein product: CASRMAGGSSQPQHF.

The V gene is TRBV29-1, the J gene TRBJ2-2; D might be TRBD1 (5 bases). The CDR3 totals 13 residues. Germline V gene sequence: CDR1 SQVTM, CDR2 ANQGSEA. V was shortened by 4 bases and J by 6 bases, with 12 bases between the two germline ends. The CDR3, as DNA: TGCAGCGTTGGGGCAGGGTATGCCGGGGAGCTGTTTTTT. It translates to CSVGAGYAGELFF.

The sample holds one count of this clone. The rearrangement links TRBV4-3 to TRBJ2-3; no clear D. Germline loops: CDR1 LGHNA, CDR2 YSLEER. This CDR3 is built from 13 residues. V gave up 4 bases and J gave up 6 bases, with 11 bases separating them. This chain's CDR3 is CASSPEFRDTQYF. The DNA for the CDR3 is TGCGCCAGCAGCCCTGAGTTCCGGGATACGCAGTATTTT.

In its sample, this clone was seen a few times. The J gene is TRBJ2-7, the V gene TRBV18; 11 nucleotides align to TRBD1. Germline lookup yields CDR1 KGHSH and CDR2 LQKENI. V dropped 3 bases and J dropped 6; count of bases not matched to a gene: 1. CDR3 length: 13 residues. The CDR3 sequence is CASSPGTGGEQYV. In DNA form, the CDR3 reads TGTGCCAGCTCACCCGGGACAGGGGGCGAGCAGTACGTC.

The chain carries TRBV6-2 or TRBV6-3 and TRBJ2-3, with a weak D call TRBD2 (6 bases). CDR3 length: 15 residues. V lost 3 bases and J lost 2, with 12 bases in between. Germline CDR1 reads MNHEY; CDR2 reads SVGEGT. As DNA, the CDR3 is TGTGCCAGCAGTTATGGGACTGGTCCCACAGATACGCAGTATTTT. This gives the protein CASSYGTGPTDTQYF.